This T cell receptor (beta chain) was sequenced for a study of control samples from healthy donors and cancer patients. Only in-frame clones appear in the TCRdb table, and some are missing; sequencing was by immunoSEQ multiplex PCR. The sample carries some 130,000 clones, about nine tenths recorded once. Germline V gene data show CDR1 as SGHNT and CDR2 as YYREEE (reference sequence). The CDR3 spans 11 residues. Trimming pared 4 bases from V and 3 bases from J, leaving 4 bases between. This clone was picked up one time. Sequencing was performed on blood. The TCR originated in a woman aged 45-60 years in good health. V usage is TRBV5-4 and J usage is TRBJ1-1; D call uncertain. As DNA, the CDR3 is TGTGCCAGCAGCCGAGACACTGAAGCTTTCTTT. The encoded protein is CASSRDTEAFF.